The entry below gives a single T cell receptor beta chain sequence along with its context. Under the authors' procedure: Estimated nucleated cell counts came from reference gene primer amplification. Method: immunoSEQ multiplex PCR; TCRdb's copy keeps in-frame clones and lacks some. The V and J calls and clone size come from that table; D and trimming were worked out from the DNA. The table records fewer than 150,000 clones, 70% to 80% of them present only once. The sample is drawn from a study of blood T cell repertoires in COVID-19. Overall study context: The samples span acute and convalescent COVID-19 from the United States, Italy and Spain. The cDNA or gDNA used as material had been derived from T cells, B-cell-depleted T cells, or PBMCs.

The CDR3 length is 15 residues. Germline assignment: CDR1 LNHDA and CDR2 SQIVND (reference sequence). J was trimmed by 7 bases and V by 6 bases; bases with no gene match: 11. V usage is TRBV19 and J usage is TRBJ1-4; 7 positions match TRBD1. The specimen sequenced was peripheral blood. This TCR was sampled from a human donor in a cohort sampled during active COVID-19. CDR3 DNA sequence: TGTGCCAGTAGCCTCTTCACCGGGGACAGTGAAAAACTGTTTTTT. As protein: CASSLFTGDSEKLFF.